Here is one TCR beta chain with its context. The CDR3 has 13 amino acids. Unmatched junction bases numbered 5, after V lost 1 base and J lost 8 bases. The germline CDR1 and CDR2 sequences are MGHRA and YSYEKL. Produced via immunoSEQ multiplex PCR; TCRdb's table is partial and in-frame only. This sample has 150,000 to 250,000 clones, with about 89% found just once. This specimen comes from a study of T cell responses to AZD1222 COVID-19 vaccine. The clonotype was recovered from an adult who received the AZD1222 COVID-19 vaccine. This chain uses TRBV4-1 with TRBJ2-7; 7 bases fit TRBD2. Here the sequenced sample was peripheral blood, taken 28 days after the second AZD1222 dose. The CDR3 reads CASSQGGGTKQYF. The CDR3 DNA sequence: TGCGCCAGCAGCCAAGGGGGAGGGACGAAGCAGTACTTC.